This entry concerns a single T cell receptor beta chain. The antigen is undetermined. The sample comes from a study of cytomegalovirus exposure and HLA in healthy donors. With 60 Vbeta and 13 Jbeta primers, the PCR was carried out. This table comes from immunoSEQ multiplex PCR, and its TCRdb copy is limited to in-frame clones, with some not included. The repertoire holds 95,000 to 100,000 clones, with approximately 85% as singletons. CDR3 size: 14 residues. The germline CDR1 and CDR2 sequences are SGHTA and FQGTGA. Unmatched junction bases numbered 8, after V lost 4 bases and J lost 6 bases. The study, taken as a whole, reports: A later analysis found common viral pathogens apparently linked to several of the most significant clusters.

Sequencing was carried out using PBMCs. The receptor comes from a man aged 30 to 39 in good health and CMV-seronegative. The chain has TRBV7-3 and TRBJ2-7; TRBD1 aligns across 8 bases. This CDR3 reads CASSSRQGTGEQYF. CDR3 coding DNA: TGTGCCAGCAGCTCCCGACAGGGGACGGGCGAGCAGTACTTC.